Shown below are 26 T cell receptor gamma chains from a single sample sequenced in a study of gamma-delta chains in newborns, infants, children (dated by TCRdb to the late 2010s). The data were produced on an Illumina MiSeq. After TCRdb called clones again from the public reads with CATT, rows with identical DNA were merged. This sample lists about 220 gamma-chain clones; about 1.7% were detected once. The biggest ten clones account for approximately 67% of the sample. Sequenced sample: blood. These receptors were obtained from a child who was a newborn, infant or young child, either healthy, febrile or measles-vaccinated (not recorded which).

As to this clone: TCRdb has a much larger clone's protein, which differs at residue 10 from the translation of this DNA, likely because of a read error; what is shown is the protein translated from the DNA. The chain joins TRGV9 to TRGJP. Germline CDR1 reads GITISATS; CDR2 reads ISYDGTV (reference sequence). The CDR3 totals 16 residues. The DNA for the CDR3 is TGTGCCTTGTGGGAGCCCCAAGAGTTGAGCAAAAAAATCAAGGTATTT. Amino acid sequence: CALWEPQELSKKIKVF.

Note on this clone: TCRdb assigns this DNA the protein of a much larger clone, which departs from its translation at residue 13; this likely reflects a read error, and the protein shown comes from translating the DNA. This sequence joins TRGV9 and TRGJP. CDR1 and CDR2 (germline): GITISATS, ISYDGTV (reference sequence). The CDR3 is made up of 16 amino acids. The CDR3 loop reads CALWEPQELGKKVKVF. The CDR3 region has the DNA TGTGCCTTGTGGGAGCCCCAAGAGTTGGGCAAAAAAGTCAAGGTATTT.

This clone is categorized as hyperexpanded. Additional DNA sequences in this sample encode the identical CDR3. The chain couples TRGV9 to TRGJP. Germline CDR1 GITISATS, CDR2 ISYDGTV (reference sequence). The V and J ends lost 2 bases and 5 bases, in that order; junction bases with no gene match: 0. The CDR3 is made up of 15 amino acids. The CDR3 loop is CALWEEELGKKIKVF. CDR3 in DNA: TGTGCCTTGTGGGAGGAAGAGTTGGGCAAAAAAATCAAGGTATTT.

V is TRGV8 and J is TRGJ1 or TRGJ2. In germline, CDR1 is VENAVY, CDR2 YDSYNSRV. With 0 bases clipped from V and 3 bases from J, the junction kept 5 bases outside the gene matches. The CDR3 runs to 14 residues. CDR3: CATWDRPGYYKKLF. DNA for the CDR3: TGTGCCACCTGGGATAGGCCGGGTTATTATAAGAAACTCTTT.

Worth noting for this clone: A far larger clone is only one base removed, so a read error is likely. V usage is TRGV9 and J usage is TRGJP. Germline V gene sequence: CDR1 GITISATS, CDR2 ISYDGTV (reference sequence). The CDR3 is made up of 17 amino acids. The CDR3 DNA reads as TGTGCCTTGTGGGCAGGTGGTGGTGAGTCGGGCAAAAAAATCAAGGTATTT. Amino acids: CALWAGGGESGKKIKVF.

Worth noting for this clone: A read error likely explains why the TCRdb protein, taken from a much larger clone, differs from this DNA's translation at residue 5; the protein shown is translated from the DNA. The V and J genes are TRGV9 and TRGJ1 or TRGJ2. Germline CDR1 and CDR2: GITISATS and ISYDGTV (reference sequence). The trim removed 6 bases at V and 4 bases at J, leaving 9 bases unmatched. The CDR3 totals 13 residues. In DNA form, the CDR3 reads TGTGCCTTGTGGAAGCTTGGCTATTATAAGAAACTCTTT. Encoded protein: CALWKLGYYKKLF.

This clone has only a few counts. A read error is the likely source, as a far larger clone sits one nucleotide away. The chain couples TRGV9 to TRGJP. Germline values: CDR1 GITISATS, CDR2 ISYDGTV (reference sequence). The CDR3 consists of 17 residues. Trimming cost V 2 bases and J 4 bases; bases outside gene matches: 5. The CDR3 region has the DNA TGTGCCTTGTGGGAGGACATACAAGAGTTGGGCAAAAAAATCAAGGTATTT. Translated: CALWEDIQELGKKIKVF.

This clone was observed a few times. A far larger clone is a single base away, which makes a read error likely. This CDR3 is also generated by other DNA sequences in the sample. The rearrangement uses TRGV9 and TRGJP. This CDR3 contains 16 residues. In germline, CDR1 is GITISATS, CDR2 ISYDGTV (reference sequence). Trimming removed 4 bases from V and 7 bases from J; junction bases left unmatched: 7. CDR3 coding DNA: TGTGCCTTGTGGGACCATCAGGAGTTGGGCAAAAAAATCAAGGTATTT. Its translation: CALWDHQELGKKIKVF.

This clone was observed a few times. The translation of this DNA and the TCRdb protein of a much larger clone differ at residue 8, probably owing to a read error; the protein shown here is translated from the DNA. This sequence joins TRGV9 and TRGJ1 or TRGJ2. The germline V gene has CDR1 GITISATS and CDR2 ISYDGTV (reference sequence). V lost 3 bases, J lost 5 bases, and 7 bases stayed unmatched. There are 13 residues in the CDR3. CDR3 loop: CALWELGHYKKLF. In nucleotides, the CDR3 is TGTGCCTTGTGGGAGCTTGGCCATTATAAGAAACTCTTT.

By share, this clone counts as medium-sized (0.01 to 0.1%). A far larger clone is only one base removed, so a read error is likely. The CDR3 here is CALWEVQELGKKIEVF. CDR3 sequence (DNA): TGTGCCTTGTGGGAGGTGCAAGAGTTGGGCAAAAAAATCGAGGTATTT. The genes are TRGV9 and TRGJP. The CDR3 covers 16 residues. Germline loops: CDR1 GITISATS, CDR2 ISYDGTV (reference sequence).

With regard to this clone: The junction differs from germline at one of its ends, possibly a read error. V is TRGV9 and J is TRGJP. CDR3 size: 16 residues. Germline CDR1 and CDR2: GITISATS and ISYDGTV (reference sequence). CDR3 loop: CALWEAQEEGKKNKVF. CDR3 bases: TGTGCCTTGTGGGAGGCCCAAGAGGAGGGCAAAAAAAACAAGGTCTTT.

This clone was picked up a small number of times. The protein that TCRdb holds for this DNA derives from a much larger clone and differs from the translated DNA at residues 5 and 6, which likely indicates a read error; the protein shown here is translated from the DNA. V usage is TRGV9 and J usage is TRGJP. CDR1 is GITISATS, CDR2 ISYDGTV, per germline (reference sequence). The V segment lost 5 bases and the J segment 4 bases; nucleotides outside the gene matches: 5. This CDR3 spans 16 amino acids. The CDR3 region is CALWVRQELGKKIKVF. The DNA of the CDR3 is TGTGCCTTGTGGGTCCGTCAAGAGTTGGGCAAAAAAATCAAGGTATTT.

J is TRGJP and V is TRGV9. Germline CDR1 GITISATS, CDR2 ISYDGTV (reference sequence). V was pared by 2 bases and J by 5 bases, with 3 bases of the junction left unmatched. The CDR3 length is 16 residues. CDR3 nucleotides: TGTGCCTTGTGGGAGGAAAAAGAGTTGGGCAAAAAAATCAAGGTATTT. Its protein is CALWEEKELGKKIKVF.

This clone was observed a few times. The mismatch at residue 5 between this DNA's translation and the TCRdb protein of a much larger clone likely reflects a read error; the protein shown is translated from the DNA. The V and J genes are TRGV9 and TRGJ1 or TRGJ2. CDR3 size: 13 residues. The J segment lost 4 bases and the V segment lost 5 bases, leaving 8 bases of the junction unmatched. Per germline, CDR1 GITISATS and CDR2 ISYDGTV (reference sequence). DNA of the CDR3: TGTGCCTTGTGGGTGCTTGGCTATTATAAGAAACTCTTT. Residues: CALWVLGYYKKLF.

For this clone: The likely explanation is a read error, given a far larger clone one base away. Written as DNA, the CDR3 is TGTGCCACCTGGGACGGGCGTATGAAACTCTTT. Translated: CATWDGRMKLF. This sequence joins TRGV2 and TRGJ1 or TRGJ2. Germline V lookup: CDR1 EGSNGY, CDR2 YDSYNSKV. The CDR3 spans 11 residues. V dropped 0 bases and J dropped 12; count of bases not matched to a gene: 5.

As regards this clone: A read error may explain this, as a much larger clone is one base away. The same CDR3 arises from other DNA sequences in this sample as well. This rearrangement joins TRGV5 to TRGJP1. The CDR3 is 17 amino acids. CDR1 is VINAFY, CDR2 YDVSNSKD, per germline. The CDR3 protein is CATWDRHGYTTGWFKIF. CDR3 DNA: TGTGCCACCTGGGACAGGCATGGATATACCACCGGTTGGTTCAAGATATTT.

A remark on this clone: This likely stems from a read error, as it lies one base from a far larger clone. This CDR3 is also generated by other DNA sequences in the sample. The chain recombines TRGV9 with TRGJP. Losses at the gene ends were 5 bases for V and 7 bases for J; bases not matched to a gene: 14. The CDR3 extends over 18 amino acids. Germline assignment: CDR1 GITISATS and CDR2 ISYDGTV (reference sequence). CDR3 DNA: TGTGCCTTGTGGGTCGCAAGCCAGCAGGAGTTGGGCAAAAAAATCAAGGTATTT. This sequence encodes CALWVASQQELGKKIKVF.

In the case of this clone: Given a far larger clone just one base away, this is likely a sequencing read error. The V call is TRGV9, the J call TRGJP. Trimming took 3 bases from V and 4 from J; bases not matched to a gene: 6. The V gene's germline CDR1 is GITISATS and CDR2 ISYDGTV (reference sequence). This CDR3 contains 17 residues. The CDR3 here is CALWEPTQELGKKIKVF. The CDR3 DNA is TGTGCCTTGTGGGAGCCTACCCAAGAGTTGGGCAAAAAAATCAAGGTATTT.

This clone was detected a few times. A read error likely explains why the TCRdb protein, taken from a much larger clone, differs from this DNA's translation at residue 12; the protein shown is translated from the DNA. The chain is built from TRGV9 and TRGJP. The CDR3 spans 15 residues. CDR1 GITISATS and CDR2 ISYDGTV come from the germline V gene (reference sequence). This CDR3 reads CALWEQELGKKVKVF. In DNA form, the CDR3 reads TGTGCCTTGTGGGAGCAAGAGTTGGGCAAAAAAGTCAAGGTATTT.

Regarding this clone: This likely reflects a read error, since a far larger clone is one base away. This CDR3 is also generated by other DNA sequences in the sample. The chain couples TRGV9 to TRGJP. Looked up from germline, CDR1 is GITISATS and CDR2 is ISYDGTV (reference sequence). V lost 3 bases and J lost 7; bases outside the gene matches: 3. CDR3 length: 15 amino acids. CDR3 region: CALWEQELGKKIKVF. DNA of the CDR3: TGTGCCTTGTGGGAGCAGGAGTTGGGCAAAAAAATCAAGGTATTT.

As for this clone: The likely explanation is a read error, given a far larger clone one base away. The V and J genes are TRGV9 and TRGJP. Unmatched junction bases numbered 3, after V lost 0 bases and J lost 1 base. The CDR3 spans 18 residues. From germline, CDR1 is GITISATS and CDR2 ISYDGTV (reference sequence). DNA for the CDR3: TGTGCCTTGTGGGAGGTGCCAGGGCAAGAGTTGGGCAAAAAAATCAAGGTATTT. Protein product: CALWEVPGQELGKKIKVF.

This clone is categorized as large. With a far larger clone one base away, a read error is the likely cause. Additional DNA sequences in this sample encode the identical CDR3. V is TRGV9 and J is TRGJP. Germline CDR1 GITISATS, CDR2 ISYDGTV (reference sequence). This CDR3 spans 16 amino acids. The CDR3 region has the DNA TGTGCCTTGTGGGAGGTGCAAGGGTTGGGCAAAAAAATCAAGGTATTT. Translating gives CALWEVQGLGKKIKVF.

This clone is hyperexpanded. Other DNA sequences from this sample encode an identical CDR3 as well. The chain has TRGV9 and TRGJ1 or TRGJ2. Trimming cost V 3 bases and J 4 bases; bases outside gene matches: 6. This CDR3 has 13 amino acids. The germline V gene has CDR1 GITISATS and CDR2 ISYDGTV (reference sequence). The CDR3 region has the DNA TGTGCCTTGTGGGAGCTTGGCTATTATAAGAAACTCTTT. Its protein is CALWELGYYKKLF.

By frequency in the sample, this clone is large. This likely came from a read error, as a far larger clone is one base away. The J gene is TRGJP, the V gene TRGV9. Germline V gene data show CDR1 as GITISATS and CDR2 as ISYDGTV (reference sequence). The CDR3 is 16 amino acids. CDR3 protein: CALREVQELGKKIKVF. CDR3 DNA: TGTGCCTTGCGGGAGGTGCAAGAGTTGGGCAAAAAAATCAAGGTATTT.

With regard to this clone: A read error likely explains this, since a far larger clone differs by one base. The CDR3 nucleotides are TGTGCCTTGTGGGAGGTGCTAGGGCAAGAGTTGGGCAAAAAAATCAGGGTATTT. Translation: CALWEVLGQELGKKIRVF. The chain is built from TRGV9 and TRGJP. The CDR3 sequence is 18 residues long. The germline V gene encodes CDR1 GITISATS and CDR2 ISYDGTV (reference sequence).

This clone is labeled large (0.1 to 1%). The chain links TRGV2 to TRGJ1 or TRGJ2. Trimming cost V 2 bases and J 0 bases; bases outside gene matches: 4. The CDR3 sequence is 14 residues long. CDR1 is EGSNGY and CDR2 is YDSYNSKV in the germline V gene. CDR3 DNA sequence: TGTGCCACCTGGGACGCCCAGAATTATTATAAGAAACTCTTT. It encodes CATWDAQNYYKKLF.